This entry lists 8 T cell receptor beta chains sequenced from one sample in a study of Ad26.COV2.S vaccination and SARS-CoV-2 variants. Noted treatment: about 20 received Ad26.COV2.S at low or high dose, single or two shots; roughly five received placebo; per-sample allocation not given. Sample collection was performed on day 63 after the first vaccine or placebo injection. Produced via immunoSEQ multiplex PCR; TCRdb's table is partial and in-frame only. The data contain about 400,000 clones, around 91% of them singletons. The source material was peripheral blood, sampled in a trial of Ad26.COV2.S vaccine versus placebo. Receptors originate from a person between 18 and 65 years old who received the Ad26.COV2.S COVID-19 vaccine or a placebo.

This chain connects TRBV2 to TRBJ2-7, with 11 positions matching TRBD2. Per germline, CDR1 SNHLY and CDR2 FYNNEI. The CDR3 length is 13 residues. The junction had 5 bases not matched to a gene; V was cut back by 7 bases and J by 6 bases. The CDR3 region is CASIGTSGLEQYF. The DNA for the CDR3 is TGTGCCAGCATTGGGACTAGCGGTCTCGAGCAGTACTTC.

V usage is TRBV13 and J usage is TRBJ2-7, with no clear D. Germline V CDR1 and CDR2: PRHDT, FYEKMQ (reference sequence). V shed 0 bases and J shed 4 bases, with 4 bases lying between them. The CDR3 is made up of 12 amino acids. In DNA form, the CDR3 reads TGTGCCAGCAGCTTAGGAAGGTACGAGCAGTACTTC. Translating gives CASSLGRYEQYF.

This clone has only one observation. This chain uses TRBV19 with TRBJ2-1, with 9 bases matching TRBD1. J gave up 6 bases and V 5 bases, and 8 bases lay outside the gene matches. This CDR3 has 15 residues. Germline CDR1 reads LNHDA; CDR2 reads SQIVND (reference sequence). CDR3 in amino acids: CASSAAGTGSNEQFF. DNA for the CDR3: TGTGCCAGTAGTGCTGCCGGGACAGGGAGCAATGAGCAGTTCTTC.

This chain joins TRBV27 and TRBJ1-2, with TRBD1 matching over 10 bases. The V gene's germline CDR1 is MNHEY and CDR2 SMNVEV (reference sequence). Germline trimming cut 4 bases from V and 8 bases from J; bases unmatched to any gene: 4. The CDR3 contains 13 residues. CDR3 sequence reads: CASSSRQGAGYTF. The DNA of the CDR3 is TGTGCCAGCAGTTCCCGACAGGGGGCGGGCTACACCTTC.

The chain recombines TRBV6-2 or TRBV6-3 with TRBJ1-5, with D tentatively TRBD1 (5 bases). Germline assignment: CDR1 MNHEY and CDR2 SVGEGT. The CDR3 contains 16 residues. V lost 1 base and J 1 base, leaving 11 bases between the germline ends. As DNA, the CDR3 is TGTGCCAGCAGTTACTTCGCCGGGGCCAGCAATCAGCCCCAGCATTTT. Its translation is CASSYFAGASNQPQHF.

This clone was detected once. Other DNA sequences of this sample code for an identical CDR3. V usage is TRBV3-1 (or the pseudogene TRBV3-2) and J usage is TRBJ1-5; D gene ambiguous. CDR3 length equals 13 residues. Per the germline V gene, CDR1 is LGHDT and CDR2 is YNNKEL (reference sequence). Trimming cost V 0 bases and J 3 bases, with 3 bases left between them. Written as DNA, the CDR3 is TGTGCCAGCAGCCAAGACCTCAATCAGCCCCAGCATTTT. It specifies CASSQDLNQPQHF.

The gene calls are TRBV12-5 and TRBJ2-1; TRBD1 matches at 9 bases. CDR3 length: 16 residues. CDR1 is LGHNT and CDR2 is FRNRAP in the germline V gene. With 2 bases clipped from V and 9 bases from J, the junction kept 11 bases outside the gene matches. CDR3 loop: CASGLPLNRGQGEQFF. Written as DNA, the CDR3 is TGTGCTAGTGGTTTGCCGCTTAACAGGGGGCAGGGTGAGCAGTTCTTC.

The gene calls are TRBV27 and TRBJ2-1; the D gene is possibly TRBD2 (6 bases). V lost 6 bases and J 6 bases, leaving 15 bases between the germline ends. This CDR3 comprises 14 residues. Germline CDR1 is MNHEY and CDR2 is SMNVEV (reference sequence). As DNA, the CDR3 is TGTGCCAGCAGCCTAAGGTCGGGAGTCAATGAGCAGTTCTTC. Its translation: CASSLRSGVNEQFF.